This TCR beta chain derives from a study of shared clonotypes between healthy human individuals. Across the study: CD4 naive and CD4 memory each took three plates per donor, while CD8 naive took two and CD8 memory one.

The ends lost 5 bases at V and 0 bases at J; junction bases unmatched: 7. CDR1 MNHNY and CDR2 SVGAGI come from the germline V gene (reference sequence). The CDR3 contains 15 residues. CD45RO-negative, CCR7-selected cells formed the naive CD8 fraction, which excluded terminally differentiated effector memory CD45RA+ cells. Recent acute infections and vaccinations were absent in the healthy HIV-negative adult donors. Original methodology: ImmunoSEQ output held junction-only sequences without quality scores, so filtering differed. Profiling relied on immunoSEQ multiplex PCR, and the TCRdb table lists in-frame clones only, not all of them. From that table come the V and J calls and clone size; the DNA was used to work out D and trimming. The data show some 2.1 million clones, less than 95% seen once.

The chain recombines TRBV6-6 with TRBJ2-7; TRBD1 matches 7 bases. This clonotype originated in a man aged 18 to 35 in good health. Material: naive CD8+ T cells sorted from blood. CDR3 region: CASSPQGSVSYEQYF. The CDR3 region has the DNA TGTGCCAGCAGTCCACAGGGGAGCGTCTCCTACGAGCAGTACTTC.